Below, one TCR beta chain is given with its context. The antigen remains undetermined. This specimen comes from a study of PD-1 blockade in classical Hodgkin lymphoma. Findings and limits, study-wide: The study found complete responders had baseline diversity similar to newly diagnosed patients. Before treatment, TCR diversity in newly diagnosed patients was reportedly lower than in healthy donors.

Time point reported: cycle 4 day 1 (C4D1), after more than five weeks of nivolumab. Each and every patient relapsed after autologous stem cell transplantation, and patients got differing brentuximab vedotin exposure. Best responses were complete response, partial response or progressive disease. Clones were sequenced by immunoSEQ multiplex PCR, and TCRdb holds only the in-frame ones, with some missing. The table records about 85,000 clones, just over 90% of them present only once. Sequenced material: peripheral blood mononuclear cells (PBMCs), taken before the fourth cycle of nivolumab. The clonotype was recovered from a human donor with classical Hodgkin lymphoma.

DNA for the CDR3: TGTGCCAGCAGCTCCGATTTAAAAGGGCTCTACGAGCAGTACTTC. Amino acids: CASSSDLKGLYEQYF. The chain carries TRBV7-9 and TRBJ2-7; no firm D call. CDR1 is SEHNR, CDR2 FQNEAQ, per germline (reference sequence). The CDR3 covers 15 residues. Trimming took 4 bases from V and 3 from J, leaving 16 bases between them. Supplemented by reference TRBV7-9 and TRBJ2-7, the full variable domain reads DTGVSQNPRHKITKRGQNVTFRCDPISEHNRLYWYRQTLGQGPEFLTYFQNEAQLEKSRLLSDRFSAERPKGSFSTLEIQRTEQGDSAMYLCASSSDLKGLYEQYFGPGTRLTVT.